One sample yielded the 24 T cell receptor beta chains listed below, sequenced in a study of shared clonotypes between healthy human individuals. Repertoires were generated with immunoSEQ multiplex PCR, while TCRdb's copy carries only in-frame clones and drops some. The table includes roughly 660,000 clones, around 91% detected once. The sequenced material came from memory CD8+ T cells from PBMCs. Noted subset: CD45RO+ cells pooled with CCR7-negative TemRA cells. These receptor sequences come from a man younger than 30 in good health. Some clones in this sample may be carry-over from other donors' samples.

The rearrangement joins TRBV5-5 to TRBJ1-1; D is undetermined. This CDR3 has 14 amino acids. Germline V gene lookup returns CDR1 SGHKS and CDR2 YYEKEE (reference sequence). Trimming took 0 bases from V and 4 from J, leaving 10 bases between them. For the CDR3, the DNA is TGTGCCAGCAGCTTGGCGTCAGTCTCCACTGAAGCTTTCTTT. It translates to CASSLASVSTEAFF.

This clone was detected a few times. The rearrangement joins TRBV4-3 to TRBJ1-2; D is uncertain. With 0 bases removed from V and 0 bases from J, the gap between germline ends came to 8 bases. The CDR3 runs to 15 residues. Germline-derived CDR1 and CDR2 are LGHNA and YSLEER. The CDR3 here is CASSQEIQSNYGYTF. CDR3 DNA sequence: TGCGCCAGCAGCCAAGAAATACAATCTAACTATGGCTACACCTTC.

CDR3 DNA: TGTGCCAGCAGCGTATCGAAACAGGCAACCACCTGGGAGCAGTACTTC. As protein: CASSVSKQATTWEQYF. The chain links TRBV9 to TRBJ2-7; the D gene is possibly TRBD1 (5 bases). This CDR3 comprises 16 residues. V lost 1 base to trimming and J lost 7 bases, with 21 bases between them. From germline, CDR1 is SGDLS and CDR2 YYNGEE.

J is TRBJ2-7 and V is TRBV5-4; 7 positions agree with TRBD1. The CDR3 consists of 15 residues. The trim removed 1 base at V and 0 bases at J, leaving 4 bases unmatched. In germline, CDR1 is SGHNT, CDR2 YYREEE (reference sequence). The CDR3 coding sequence is TGTGCCAGCAGCTTGATATCAGGGGGCTCCTACGAGCAGTACTTC. This gives the protein CASSLISGGSYEQYF.

The V and J genes are TRBV7-3 and TRBJ1-1; 8 bases are shared with TRBD1. The CDR3 has 16 residues. Germline CDR1 SGHTA, CDR2 FQGTGA. J was trimmed by 6 bases and V by 5 bases; bases with no gene match: 14. In DNA, the CDR3 is TGTGCCAGCAGCCACAAACGACAGGGGTTAGAGGCTGAAGCTTTCTTT. As protein: CASSHKRQGLEAEAFF.

The chain uses TRBV6-5 and TRBJ1-2; the match to TRBD1 covers 8 bases. Losses at the gene ends were 2 bases for V and 1 base for J; bases not matched to a gene: 3. CDR1 is MNHEY and CDR2 is SVGAGI in the germline V gene. The CDR3 runs 15 residues. The CDR3 region is CASSYGQGHNYGYTF. The CDR3 DNA reads as TGTGCCAGCAGTTACGGACAGGGCCATAACTATGGCTACACCTTC.

This chain connects TRBV7-6 to TRBJ2-2; D unresolved. Trimming removed 0 bases from V and 4 bases from J, with 9 bases in between. This CDR3 comprises 15 residues. Germline values: CDR1 SGHVS, CDR2 FNYEAQ. DNA for the CDR3: TGTGCCAGCAGCTTAGCCCCGGGCGTCACCGGGGAGCTGTTTTTT. Translation: CASSLAPGVTGELFF.

The V call is TRBV7-3, the J call TRBJ2-1; D may match TRBD1 or TRBD2 (5 bases each). CDR3 length: 13 residues. The germline V gene has CDR1 SGHTA and CDR2 FQGTGA. Trimming removed 5 bases at V and 4 bases at J, with 9 bases between. The CDR3 protein is CASSRGGYNEQFF. As DNA, the CDR3 is TGTGCCAGCAGCCGGGGCGGATACAATGAGCAGTTCTTC.

The rearrangement joins TRBV6-5 to TRBJ1-3; D gene uncertain. Germline CDR1 MNHEY, CDR2 SVGAGI. Trimming removed 0 bases at V and 6 bases at J, with 12 bases between. The CDR3 contains 15 residues. Here the CDR3 DNA reads TGTGCCAGCAGTTACTCGGGCAGCTTCACAAACACCATATATTTT. Encoded protein: CASSYSGSFTNTIYF.

This clone was seen once. The rearrangement uses TRBV27 and TRBJ1-5, with TRBD1 as a possible D gene (5 bases). Germline V gives CDR1 MNHEY, CDR2 SMNVEV (reference sequence). Trimming shortened V by 6 bases and J by 3 bases, and 21 bases separated the two germline ends. The CDR3 is made up of 17 amino acids. The CDR3 region is CASSRAGGEWDNQPQHF. The CDR3 DNA is TGTGCCAGCAGCAGGGCGGGGGGTGAGTGGGACAATCAGCCCCAGCATTTT.

The gene calls are TRBV9 and TRBJ2-5, with 7 bases matching TRBD2. The V gene's germline CDR1 is SGDLS and CDR2 YYNGEE. V was pared by 4 bases and J by 5 bases, with 8 bases of the junction left unmatched. The CDR3 has 14 amino acids. CDR3 coding DNA: TGTGCCAGCAGCCGGGGCGGGAGCTTGGAGACCCAGTACTTC. This encodes CASSRGGSLETQYF.

This clone was counted once. The gene calls are TRBV5-8 and TRBJ2-7; D is unresolved. The CDR3 contains 14 residues. Trimming removed 1 base from V and 0 bases from J, with 8 bases in between. Germline V CDR1 and CDR2: SGHTS, YDEGEE. The CDR3: CASSLFGGSYEQYF. The CDR3 DNA sequence: TGTGCCAGCAGCTTGTTCGGTGGCTCCTACGAGCAGTACTTC.

The chain couples TRBV9 to TRBJ1-1; TRBD1 is a possible D gene (5 bases). Germline assignment: CDR1 SGDLS and CDR2 YYNGEE. Trimming removed 3 bases from V and 4 bases from J, with 10 bases in between. The CDR3 is 13 amino acids. The CDR3 protein is CASSGRDPTEAFF. The CDR3 nucleotides are TGTGCCAGCAGCGGCCGGGACCCCACTGAAGCTTTCTTT.

The gene calls are TRBV27 and TRBJ1-2; a weak D match, TRBD1 (6 bases). The V gene's germline CDR1 is MNHEY and CDR2 SMNVEV (reference sequence). The CDR3 consists of 14 residues. Trimming took 8 bases from V and 2 from J, leaving 15 bases between them. The CDR3 sequence is CASRTWTENYGYTF. The CDR3 DNA reads TGTGCCAGCCGAACATGGACAGAAAACTATGGCTACACCTTC.

This chain connects TRBV5-1 to TRBJ1-1; D perhaps matches TRBD1 (6 bases). The V end lost 8 bases, the J end lost 0 bases, and 14 bases lay between the germline ends. This CDR3 has 14 amino acids. Germline V gene data show CDR1 as SGHRS and CDR2 as YFSETQ. CDR3 amino acids: CASSVGTMNTEAFF. In DNA, the CDR3 is TGCGCCAGTTCGGTTGGGACAATGAACACTGAAGCTTTCTTT.

The rearrangement joins TRBV5-5 to TRBJ2-7, with a tentative D call TRBD1 (6 bases). Between the trimmed V and J ends, which lost 0 bases and 5 bases, there was a span of 18 bases. The CDR3 spans 16 residues. Germline CDR1 reads SGHKS; CDR2 reads YYEKEE (reference sequence). The CDR3 nucleotides are TGTGCCAGCAGCTTGGCCATAAGCAGGGGCCCCCACGAGCAGTACTTC. Translation gives CASSLAISRGPHEQYF.

This rearrangement joins TRBV6-5 to TRBJ2-7; TRBD2 matches at 7 bases. Per germline, CDR1 MNHEY and CDR2 SVGAGI. The CDR3 consists of 14 residues. Unmatched junction bases numbered 1, after V lost 2 bases and J lost 0 bases. The CDR3 sequence: CASSYRDYSYEQYF. The CDR3 region has the DNA TGTGCCAGCAGTTACCGGGACTACTCCTACGAGCAGTACTTC.

V usage is TRBV19 and J usage is TRBJ2-7; 8 bases map to TRBD2. The CDR3 is made up of 15 amino acids. V lost 1 base, J lost 5 bases, and 7 bases stayed unmatched. CDR1 is LNHDA, CDR2 SQIVND, per germline (reference sequence). The CDR3, as DNA: TGTGCCAGTAGTATAGTTCCGGGAGGGCCGAACGAGCAGTACTTC. This codes for CASSIVPGGPNEQYF.

The V call is TRBV30, the J call TRBJ1-5; perhaps TRBD1 as D (5 bases). Germline CDR1 is GTSNPN and CDR2 is SVGIG (reference sequence). The CDR3 length is 12 residues. Trimming pared 5 bases from V and 7 bases from J, leaving 12 bases between. The DNA of the CDR3 is TGTGCCTGGGGGGGGGTCAACCAGCCCCAGCATTTT. This gives the protein CAWGGVNQPQHF.

This clone has only a few counts. J is TRBJ1-1 and V is TRBV11-2; D is perhaps TRBD1 (5 bases). Deletions cut 7 bases from V and 1 base from J, with 13 bases between. Germline CDR1 and CDR2: SGHAT and FQNNGV. The CDR3 has 14 residues. In DNA form, the CDR3 reads TGTGCCAGCAACTCAGGGACGGAGAACACTGAAGCTTTCTTT. It specifies CASNSGTENTEAFF. The full variable domain, rest sourced from reference TRBV11-2 and TRBJ1-1, is EAGVAQSPRYKIIEKRQSVAFWCNPISGHATLYWYQQILGQGPKLLIQFQNNGVVDDSQLPKDRFSAERLKGVDSTLKIQPAKLEDSAVYLCASNSGTENTEAFFGQGTRLTVV.

Only one count was recorded for this clone. This chain uses TRBV28 with TRBJ2-1; D perhaps matches TRBD2 (6 bases). V lost 6 bases and J 6 bases, leaving 12 bases between the germline ends. This CDR3 is built from 13 residues. The germline CDR1 and CDR2 sequences are MDHEN and SYDVKM. The CDR3: CASRPLGGNEQFF. CDR3 sequence (DNA): TGTGCCAGCAGGCCATTGGGGGGCAATGAGCAGTTCTTC.

This chain joins TRBV5-6 and TRBJ2-7, with 9 bases lining up with TRBD1. Losses at the gene ends were 5 bases for V and 2 bases for J; bases not matched to a gene: 8. The CDR3 sequence is 15 residues long. Per the germline V gene, CDR1 is SGHDT and CDR2 is YYEEEE. The CDR3 reads CASSPDGQGTYEQYF. The DNA for the CDR3 is TGTGCCAGCAGTCCCGACGGACAGGGGACCTACGAGCAGTACTTC.

The CDR3 DNA is TGTGCCAGCAGCTTAGGTTTAGGGAGGAACACCGGGGAGCTGTTTTTT. It translates to CASSLGLGRNTGELFF. The chain recombines TRBV7-6 with TRBJ2-2; TRBD2 is a possible D gene (5 bases). The CDR3 is 16 amino acids. Trimming left V 1 base short and J 1 base short, with 10 bases between. Germline V gene lookup returns CDR1 SGHVS and CDR2 FNYEAQ.

V and J are TRBV6-5 and TRBJ2-5; TRBD2 agrees at 7 bases. Trimming took 6 bases from V and 1 from J; bases not matched to a gene: 8. CDR3 length: 15 residues. CDR1 is MNHEY and CDR2 is SVGAGI in the germline V gene. CDR3 protein: CASSLLAARQETQYF. Written as DNA, the CDR3 is TGTGCCAGCAGCCTCCTAGCGGCCCGCCAAGAGACCCAGTACTTC.